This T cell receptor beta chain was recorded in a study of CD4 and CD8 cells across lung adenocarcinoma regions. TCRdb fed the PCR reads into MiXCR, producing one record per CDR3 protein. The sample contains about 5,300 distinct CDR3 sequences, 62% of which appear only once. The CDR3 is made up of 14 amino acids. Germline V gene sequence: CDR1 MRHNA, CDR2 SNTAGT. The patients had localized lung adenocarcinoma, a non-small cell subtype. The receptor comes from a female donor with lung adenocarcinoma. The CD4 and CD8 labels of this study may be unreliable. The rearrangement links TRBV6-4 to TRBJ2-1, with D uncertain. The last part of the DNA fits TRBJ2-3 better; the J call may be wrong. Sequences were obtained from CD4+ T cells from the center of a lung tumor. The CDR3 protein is CAGSQAVGSDTQYF. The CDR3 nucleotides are TGTGCGGGCAGCCAGGCTGTAGGTTCGGATACGCAGTATTTT.